This T cell receptor (beta chain) was identified during a study of T cell responses to AZD1222 COVID-19 vaccine. With respect to this clone: Its target is not known.

The study, taken as a whole, reports: Mostly white British, mostly female donors; authors suggested clonal diversity may be underestimated.

TCRdb keeps only in-frame clones here, not all; method: immunoSEQ multiplex PCR. The sample holds tens of thousands of clones, around 73% seen once. CDR1 and CDR2 from the germline V gene are MGHRA and YSYEKL. The CDR3 totals 16 residues. V lost 2 bases to trimming and J lost 5 bases, with 15 bases between them. The source is an adult in good health. The chain has TRBV4-1 and TRBJ2-2, with a possible D match to TRBD2 (7 bases). The starting material was peripheral blood, obtained on day 0 of AZD1222 vaccination. The CDR3 loop reads CASSQLGGARTGELFF. The CDR3 DNA is TGCGCCAGCAGCCAATTAGGGGGGGCGAGAACCGGGGAGCTGTTTTTT.